This entry is about one T cell receptor beta chain. The antigen is undetermined. CDR1 and CDR2 from the germline V gene are SGHNT and YYREEE (reference sequence). Deletions cut 3 bases from V and 6 bases from J, with 16 bases between. The CDR3 contains 14 residues. The PCR was carried out with 60 Vbeta primers and 13 Jbeta primers. Only in-frame clones appear in the TCRdb table, and some are missing; sequencing was by immunoSEQ multiplex PCR. The sample includes approximately 110,000 clones, roughly 69% of them seen just once. The donors comprised healthy bone marrow donors. The sample originates from a study of cytomegalovirus exposure and HLA in healthy donors. Study findings and constraints: Earlier analysis found most TCR beta V segments productive about 87% or about 30% of the time. Indistinguishability led to the exclusion of some V segments, TRBV6-2 and TRBV6-3 included. HLA allele associations emerged for roughly 17,000 TCR beta sequences in a later analysis, at 0.05 false discovery rate.

Sequencing was carried out using PBMCs. The receptor was derived from a young man in good health and CMV-seropositive. The chain couples TRBV5-4 to TRBJ2-7; TRBD2 might be the D (7 bases). CDR3 DNA: TGTGCCAGCAGCTACCCAGGGGAGGGTAGCGAGCAGTACTTC. It codes for CASSYPGEGSEQYF.